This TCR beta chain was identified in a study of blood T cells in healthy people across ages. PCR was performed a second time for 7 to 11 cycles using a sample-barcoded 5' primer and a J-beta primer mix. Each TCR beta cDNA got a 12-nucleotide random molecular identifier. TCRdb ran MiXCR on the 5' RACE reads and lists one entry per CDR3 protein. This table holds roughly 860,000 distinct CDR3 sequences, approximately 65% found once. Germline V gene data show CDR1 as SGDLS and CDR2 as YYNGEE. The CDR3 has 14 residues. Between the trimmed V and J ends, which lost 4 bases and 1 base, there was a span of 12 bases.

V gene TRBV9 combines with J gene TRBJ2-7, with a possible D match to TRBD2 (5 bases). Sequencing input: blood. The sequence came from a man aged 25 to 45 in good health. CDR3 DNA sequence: TGTGCCAGCAGCCCTGGAGCGGATTCCTACGAGCAGTACTTC. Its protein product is CASSPGADSYEQYF. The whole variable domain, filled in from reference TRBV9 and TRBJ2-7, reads DSGVTQTPKHLITATGQRVTLRCSPRSGDLSVYWYQQSLDQGLQFLIQYYNGEERAKGNILERFSAQQFPDLHSELNLSSLELGDSALYFCASSPGADSYEQYFGPGTRLTVT.